Sequencing of this T cell receptor beta chain was carried out in a study of OX40 agonist ivuxolimab in advanced cancers. Autoimmune disease history or systemic immunosuppression barred patients. CDR3 length: 13 residues. V was cut by 5 bases and J by 6 bases, with 11 bases left in between. The germline V gene encodes CDR1 SNHLY and CDR2 FYNNEI. Libraries were prepared by immunoSEQ multiplex PCR; TCRdb keeps only in-frame clonotypes and omits some of them. The sample lists fewer than 55,000 clones; 80% to 90% were seen once. The rearrangement uses TRBV2 and TRBJ2-1; D is ambiguous. This sample comprised CD4+ or CD8+ T cells sorted from blood, obtained in a trial of the OX40 agonist ivuxolimab. The source is an adult with an advanced solid tumor such as melanoma, head and neck, liver or kidney cancer. DNA of the CDR3: TGTGCCAGCAGTCCCGGTCTGGCCAATGAGCAGTTCTTC. Its translation: CASSPGLANEQFF. Looking up the rest from reference TRBV2 and TRBJ2-1 gives the full variable domain: EPEVTQTPSHQVTQMGQEVILRCVPISNHLYFYWYRQILGQKVEFLVSFYNNEISEKSEIFDDQFSVERPDGSNFTLKIRSTKLEDSAMYFCASSPGLANEQFFGPGTRLTVL.